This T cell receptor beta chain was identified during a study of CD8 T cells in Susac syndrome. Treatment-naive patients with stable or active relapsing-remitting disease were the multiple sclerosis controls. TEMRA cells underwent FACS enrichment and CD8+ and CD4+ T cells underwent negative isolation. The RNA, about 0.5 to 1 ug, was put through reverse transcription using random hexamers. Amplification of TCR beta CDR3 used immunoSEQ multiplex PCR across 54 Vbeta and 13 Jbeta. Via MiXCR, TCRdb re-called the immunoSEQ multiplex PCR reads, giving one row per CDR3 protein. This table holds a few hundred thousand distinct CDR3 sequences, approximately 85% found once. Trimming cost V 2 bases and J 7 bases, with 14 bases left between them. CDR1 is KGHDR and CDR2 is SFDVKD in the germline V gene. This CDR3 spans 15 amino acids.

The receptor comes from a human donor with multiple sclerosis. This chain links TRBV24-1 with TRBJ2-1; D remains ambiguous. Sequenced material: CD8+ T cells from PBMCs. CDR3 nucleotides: TGTGCCACCAGTGATTCAGTAGATGGTGGGAATGAGCAGTTCTTC. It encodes CATSDSVDGGNEQFF.